This record looks at one T cell receptor beta chain sequence and its context. The target of this receptor is not known. No much larger clone is present one base from it, and per-base qualities are unavailable. The data stem from a study of lymphopenia after photon versus proton radiotherapy (dated by TCRdb to 2018 to 2020). General notes on the study: In patients with gastrointestinal tumors who developed high-grade lymphopenia, the study compared the immunological effects of photon radiation therapy with those of proton radiation therapy. The cohort comprised 20 or so patients with gastrointestinal tumors who received either photon or proton therapy and then developed lymphopenia. The goal of the study was to characterize the differences between the two radiation modalities in how they affect the immune system. Broader findings and caveats from the paper: Relative stability during treatment was observed in proton-treated patients, whereas loss of naive T cells and TCR diversity and gain of effector/memory populations were observed in photon-treated patients. After the lymphocyte count nadir, photon-treated repertoires showed oligoclonal expansion, especially of CD8+ Temra cells, which drove the drop in diversity. Among patients across the cohort who died, overall survival time showed an inverse correlation with a larger post-nadir drop in TCR diversity. The authors looked at the survival association only in patients who died, and they framed better survival with proton therapy as a possibility rather than a demonstrated result.

To prepare the library, the immunoSEQ multiplex PCR assay was applied. Deep sequencing of rearranged TCR beta loci, alongside multiparametric flow cytometry, was used to profile T cell repertoires. Entries here come from immuneACCESS through TCRdb and include only in-frame sequences with V and J called. Some clones fail to appear in such tables; in the studies checked, an unresolved V gene covers under half of the shortfall, and the cause of the remainder is unknown. For this sample there are 160,000 or so clones; less than 90% appear just once. Of the sample, approximately 4.8% falls within the top ten clones. The CDR3 runs 15 residues from the cysteine to the phenylalanine. The retained sequence is limited to the CDR3, 45 bases, with the frame set at the first base. V drops 0 bases and J drops 4 bases, leaving 12 bases in between. As encoded in the germline V gene, CDR1 is SGHRS while CDR2 is YFSETQ.

This sequence uses TRBV5-1 and TRBJ2-3; a tentative D call is TRBD1 (5 bases match). Material: peripheral blood, obtained from a patient treated with photon-based radiotherapy. The clonotype was recovered from a man aged 45-65 years with gastric cancer. The DNA is as follows: TGCGCCAGCAGCTTGGGTGCAGGGATTCCAGATACGCAGTATTTT. This codes for CASSLGAGIPDTQYF.